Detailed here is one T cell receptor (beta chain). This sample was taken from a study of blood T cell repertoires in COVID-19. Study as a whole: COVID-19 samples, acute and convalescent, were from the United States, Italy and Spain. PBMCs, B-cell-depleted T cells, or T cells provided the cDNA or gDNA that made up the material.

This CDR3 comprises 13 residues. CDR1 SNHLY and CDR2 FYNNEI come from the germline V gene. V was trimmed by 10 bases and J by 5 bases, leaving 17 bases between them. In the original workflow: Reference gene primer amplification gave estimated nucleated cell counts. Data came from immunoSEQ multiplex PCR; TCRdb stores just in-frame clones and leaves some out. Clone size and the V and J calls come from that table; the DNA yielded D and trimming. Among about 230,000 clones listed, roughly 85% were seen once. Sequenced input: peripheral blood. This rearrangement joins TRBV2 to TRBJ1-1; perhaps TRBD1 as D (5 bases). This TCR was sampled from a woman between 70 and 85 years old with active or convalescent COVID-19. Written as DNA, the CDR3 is TGTGCCACAAGGGGCAGGGAGGGGACTGAAGCTTTCTTT. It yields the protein CATRGREGTEAFF.